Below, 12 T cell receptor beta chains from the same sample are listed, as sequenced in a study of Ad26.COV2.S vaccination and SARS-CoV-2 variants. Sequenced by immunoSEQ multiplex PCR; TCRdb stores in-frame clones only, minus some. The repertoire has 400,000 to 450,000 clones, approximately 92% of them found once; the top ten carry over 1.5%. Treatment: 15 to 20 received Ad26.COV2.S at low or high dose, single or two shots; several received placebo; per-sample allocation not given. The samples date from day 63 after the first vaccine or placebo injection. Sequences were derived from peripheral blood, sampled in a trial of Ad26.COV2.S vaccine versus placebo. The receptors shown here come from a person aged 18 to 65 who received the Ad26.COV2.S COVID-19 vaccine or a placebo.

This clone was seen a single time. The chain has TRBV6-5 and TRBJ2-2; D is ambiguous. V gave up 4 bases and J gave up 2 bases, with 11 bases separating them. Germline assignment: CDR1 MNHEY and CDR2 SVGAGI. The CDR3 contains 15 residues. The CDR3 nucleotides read TGTGCCAGCAGTTCGACTCCGACCAACACCGGGGAGCTGTTTTTT. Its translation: CASSSTPTNTGELFF.

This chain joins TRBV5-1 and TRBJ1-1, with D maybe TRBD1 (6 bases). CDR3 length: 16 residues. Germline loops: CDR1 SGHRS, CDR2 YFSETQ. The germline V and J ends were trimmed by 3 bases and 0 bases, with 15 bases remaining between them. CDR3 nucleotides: TGCGCCAGCAGCTCGGGGGCTAGCCTCATGAACACTGAAGCTTTCTTT. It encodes CASSSGASLMNTEAFF.

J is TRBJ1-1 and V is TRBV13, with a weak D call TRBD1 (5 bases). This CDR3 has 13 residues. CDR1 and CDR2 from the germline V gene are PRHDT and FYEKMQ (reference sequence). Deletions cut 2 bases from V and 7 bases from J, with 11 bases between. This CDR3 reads CASSLRGFGEAFF. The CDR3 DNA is TGTGCCAGCAGCTTAAGGGGATTCGGTGAAGCTTTCTTT.

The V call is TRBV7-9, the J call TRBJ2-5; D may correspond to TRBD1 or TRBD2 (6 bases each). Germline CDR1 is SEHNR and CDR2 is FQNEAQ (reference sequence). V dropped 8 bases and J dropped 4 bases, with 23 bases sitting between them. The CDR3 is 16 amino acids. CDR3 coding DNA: TGTGCCAGCCGAGCCTGGGGGGCCGGGGGAACAGAGACCCAGTACTTC. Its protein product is CASRAWGAGGTETQYF.

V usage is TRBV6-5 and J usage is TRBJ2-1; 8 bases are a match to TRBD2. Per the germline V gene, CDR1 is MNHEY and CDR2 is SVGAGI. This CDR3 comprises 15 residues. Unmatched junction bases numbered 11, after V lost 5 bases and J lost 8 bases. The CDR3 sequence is CASSLLAALRDEQFF. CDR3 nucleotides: TGTGCCAGCAGTCTACTAGCGGCCCTCCGGGATGAGCAGTTCTTC.

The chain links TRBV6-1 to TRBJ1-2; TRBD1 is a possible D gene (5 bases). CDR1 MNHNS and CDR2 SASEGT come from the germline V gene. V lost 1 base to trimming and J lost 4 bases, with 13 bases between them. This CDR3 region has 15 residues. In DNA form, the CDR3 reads TGTGCCAGCAGTGAAGACGGTCAGGGAAGCTATGGCTACACCTTC. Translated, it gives CASSEDGQGSYGYTF.

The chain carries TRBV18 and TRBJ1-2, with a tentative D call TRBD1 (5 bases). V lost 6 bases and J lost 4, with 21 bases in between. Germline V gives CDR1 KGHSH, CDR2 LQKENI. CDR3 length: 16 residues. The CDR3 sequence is CASSHTWDGGSYGYTF. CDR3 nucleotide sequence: TGTGCCAGCTCCCACACCTGGGACGGTGGCAGCTATGGCTACACCTTC.

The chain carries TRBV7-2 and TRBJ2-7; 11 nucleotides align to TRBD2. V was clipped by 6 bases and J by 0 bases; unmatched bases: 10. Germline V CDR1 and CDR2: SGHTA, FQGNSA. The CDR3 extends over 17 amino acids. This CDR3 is CASRRTIAGGSSYEQYF. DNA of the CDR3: TGTGCCAGCAGAAGAACCATAGCGGGGGGGAGCTCCTACGAGCAGTACTTC.

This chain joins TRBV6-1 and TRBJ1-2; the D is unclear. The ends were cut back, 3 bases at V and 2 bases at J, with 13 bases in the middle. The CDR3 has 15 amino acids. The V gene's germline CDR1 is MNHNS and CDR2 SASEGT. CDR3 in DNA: TGTGCCAGCAGTGACGCTCAGAGACTGAACTATGGCTACACCTTC. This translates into CASSDAQRLNYGYTF.

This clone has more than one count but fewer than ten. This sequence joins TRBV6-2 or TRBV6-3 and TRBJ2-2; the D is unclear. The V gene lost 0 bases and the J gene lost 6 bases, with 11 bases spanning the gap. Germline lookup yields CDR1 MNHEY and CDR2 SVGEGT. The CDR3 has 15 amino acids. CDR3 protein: CASSYSGPFAGELFF. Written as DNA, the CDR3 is TGTGCCAGCAGTTACTCAGGCCCTTTCGCCGGGGAGCTGTTTTTT.

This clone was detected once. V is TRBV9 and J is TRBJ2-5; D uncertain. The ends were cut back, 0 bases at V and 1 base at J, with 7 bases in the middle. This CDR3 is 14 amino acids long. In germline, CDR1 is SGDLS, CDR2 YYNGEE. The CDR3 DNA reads TGTGCCAGCAGCGTAGAGGCAGTCCAAGAGACCCAGTACTTC. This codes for CASSVEAVQETQYF.

The CDR3 coding sequence is TGTGCCAGCAGCTTAGGGAGGGACAGGGGGCAAGGCTACACCTTC. Its translation is CASSLGRDRGQGYTF. The V call is TRBV11-2, the J call TRBJ1-2, with 12 nucleotides matching TRBD1. The CDR3 length is 15 residues. J was trimmed by 8 bases and V by 1 base; bases with no gene match: 5. CDR1 SGHAT and CDR2 FQNNGV come from the germline V gene.